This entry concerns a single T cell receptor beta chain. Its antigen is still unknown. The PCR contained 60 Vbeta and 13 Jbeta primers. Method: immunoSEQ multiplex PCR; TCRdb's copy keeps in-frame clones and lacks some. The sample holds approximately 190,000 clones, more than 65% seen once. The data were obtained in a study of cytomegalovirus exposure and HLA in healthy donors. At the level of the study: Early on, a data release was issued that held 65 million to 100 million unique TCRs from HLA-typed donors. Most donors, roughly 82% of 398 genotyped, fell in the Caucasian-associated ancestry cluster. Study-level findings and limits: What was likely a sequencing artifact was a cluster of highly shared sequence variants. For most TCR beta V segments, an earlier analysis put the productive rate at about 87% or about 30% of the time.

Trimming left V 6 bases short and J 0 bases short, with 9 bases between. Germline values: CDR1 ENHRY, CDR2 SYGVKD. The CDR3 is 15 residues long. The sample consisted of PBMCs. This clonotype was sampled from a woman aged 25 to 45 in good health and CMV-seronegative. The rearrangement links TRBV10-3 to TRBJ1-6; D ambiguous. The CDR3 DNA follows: TGTGCCATCAGCGTACAAAGCTCCTATAATTCACCCCTCCACTTT. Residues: CAISVQSSYNSPLHF.